The 21 T cell receptor beta chains presented below share a single source sample, sequenced in a study of shared clonotypes between healthy human individuals (dated by TCRdb to 2020 to 2022). Libraries were constructed by the immunoSEQ multiplex PCR assay. TCRdb took this table from immuneACCESS and kept in-frame rearrangements with V and J called. Such tables lack part of the clones; where checked against another copy, unresolved V genes explain under half of the gap, and the rest is unexplained. The sample table holds roughly 1,500,000 clones, of which approximately 98.5% were seen once. Together, the top ten hold over 0.3% of the sample. Sequenced: naive CD4+ T cells sorted from blood. The cell subset or site label corresponds to: CD45RA+ positively selected. Receptors originate from a man aged 30 to 45 in good health.

The V gene is TRBV7-2, the J gene TRBJ2-5, with unresolved D. CDR1 is SGHTA, CDR2 FQGNSA, per germline. CDR3 length equals 13 residues. V gave up 2 bases and J gave up 5 bases, with 9 bases separating them. The CDR3 reads CASSLLIGETQYF. The CDR3 DNA follows: TGTGCCAGCAGCTTATTAATCGGGGAGACCCAGTACTTC.

The chain employs TRBV7-2 and TRBJ1-5, with D perhaps TRBD1 (6 bases). Germline CDR1 SGHTA, CDR2 FQGNSA. V was trimmed by 2 bases and J by 4 bases, leaving 12 bases between them. The length of the CDR3 is 15 residues. The CDR3 sequence: CASSLTGLRNQPQHF. CDR3 nucleotide sequence: TGTGCCAGCAGCTTAACAGGGTTGAGGAATCAGCCCCAGCATTTT. Drawing the rest from reference TRBV7-2 and TRBJ1-5, the complete variable domain is GAGVSQSPSNKVTEKGKDVELRCDPISGHTALYWYRQSLGQGLEFLIYFQGNSAPDKSGLPSDRFSAERTGGSVSTLTIQRTQQEDSAVYLCASSLTGLRNQPQHFGDGTRLSIL.

The gene calls are TRBV19 and TRBJ2-1, with TRBD1 matching 9 bases. The CDR3 loop spans 15 amino acids. Germline V gene data show CDR1 as LNHDA and CDR2 as SQIVND (reference sequence). Trimming took 5 bases from V and 4 from J; bases not matched to a gene: 6. In DNA, the CDR3 is TGTGCCAGTAGTGAACCGGGACAGGGTTACAATGAGCAGTTCTTC. Its protein is CASSEPGQGYNEQFF.

The DNA for the CDR3 is TGTGCCAGCAGACTACCCAGACATACGCAGTATTTT. Translation gives CASRLPRHTQYF. V and J are TRBV6-1 and TRBJ2-3, with D uncertain. Germline assignment: CDR1 MNHNS and CDR2 SASEGT. V lost 6 bases and J lost 7, with 11 bases in between. The CDR3 is 12 residues long.

The chain combines TRBV19 with TRBJ2-7; possibly TRBD2 for D (7 bases). The germline CDR1 and CDR2 sequences are LNHDA and SQIVND (reference sequence). The length of the CDR3 is 14 residues. V was trimmed by 9 bases and J by 4 bases, leaving 19 bases between them. The CDR3 DNA is TGTGCCAGCCGCAAGGCAGGGGAGGGATACGAGCAGTACTTC. Amino acids: CASRKAGEGYEQYF.

The V and J genes are TRBV7-9 and TRBJ2-3; D gene unclear. The CDR3 is 12 residues long. The germline V gene has CDR1 SEHNR and CDR2 FQNEAQ (reference sequence). V lost 5 bases and J 4 bases, leaving 7 bases between the germline ends. The CDR3 coding sequence is TGTGCCAGCAGCCGGGTATCAGATACGCAGTATTTT. Protein: CASSRVSDTQYF.

This clone was seen just once. The J gene is TRBJ2-3, the V gene TRBV19; 7 nucleotides line up with TRBD1. The CDR3 is 16 amino acids. Germline V gives CDR1 LNHDA, CDR2 SQIVND (reference sequence). J was trimmed by 4 bases and V by 6 bases; bases with no gene match: 13. CDR3 residues: CASSQMTGRGADTQYF. CDR3 bases: TGTGCCAGTAGCCAAATGACAGGGAGAGGGGCAGATACGCAGTATTTT.

The genes are TRBV6-5 and TRBJ2-7, with D perhaps TRBD1 or TRBD2 (7 bases each). Germline V CDR1 and CDR2: MNHEY, SVGAGI. The V and J ends lost 6 bases and 1 base respectively, with 13 bases between them. This CDR3 comprises 14 residues. CDR3 sequence (DNA): TGTGCCAGCAGCCACAGGGGAGGGTCCTACGAGCAGTACTTC. Translating it yields CASSHRGGSYEQYF.

The V and J genes are TRBV7-9 and TRBJ2-1, with 8 bases aligning to TRBD2. Germline V lookup: CDR1 SEHNR, CDR2 FQNEAQ (reference sequence). The CDR3 contains 15 residues. V was clipped by 2 bases and J by 6 bases; unmatched bases: 6. The CDR3 region is CASSLRLARRNEQFF. CDR3 nucleotide sequence: TGTGCCAGCAGCTTAAGACTAGCGCGCCGCAATGAGCAGTTCTTC.

This rearrangement joins TRBV5-4 to TRBJ2-5; 9 bases align to TRBD1. The J segment lost 6 bases and the V segment lost 4 bases, leaving 7 bases of the junction unmatched. This CDR3 has 14 amino acids. Germline lookup yields CDR1 SGHNT and CDR2 YYREEE (reference sequence). CDR3 residues: CASSDGTGSQTQYF. The CDR3 DNA reads TGTGCCAGCAGCGATGGGACAGGGTCACAGACCCAGTACTTC.

The chain carries TRBV10-3 and TRBJ2-1; no clear D gene. The length of the CDR3 is 11 residues. In germline, CDR1 is ENHRY, CDR2 SYGVKD. The V gene lost 2 bases and the J gene lost 5 bases, with 1 base spanning the gap. The CDR3 reads CAISEHNEQFF. The CDR3 coding sequence is TGTGCCATCAGTGAGCACAATGAGCAGTTCTTC.

The gene calls are TRBV28 and TRBJ1-1; TRBD1 might be the D (5 bases). Between the trimmed V and J ends, which lost 3 bases and 6 bases, there was a span of 14 bases. There are 14 residues in the CDR3. Germline V gene sequence: CDR1 MDHEN, CDR2 SYDVKM. Here the CDR3 reads CASSFVGDDAEAFF. Written as DNA, the CDR3 is TGTGCCAGCAGTTTCGTAGGGGATGACGCTGAAGCTTTCTTT.

The chain recombines TRBV6-5 with TRBJ1-2, with D unclear. Germline CDR1 and CDR2: MNHEY and SVGAGI. V was trimmed by 0 bases and J by 4 bases, leaving 12 bases between them. The CDR3 length is 15 residues. DNA of the CDR3: TGTGCCAGCAGTTACTCCCCGGACGGAAGCTATGGCTACACCTTC. Translated: CASSYSPDGSYGYTF.

V is TRBV18 and J is TRBJ1-3, with unresolved D. The V end was cut by 6 bases, the J end by 2 bases, with 14 bases between. Germline V gene data show CDR1 as KGHSH and CDR2 as LQKENI. This CDR3 comprises 15 residues. CDR3 coding DNA: TGTGCCAGCTCCCCCCCCGGGGAGACTGGAAACACCATATATTTT. Its translation is CASSPPGETGNTIYF.

The chain carries TRBV27 and TRBJ1-2; TRBD1 agrees at 12 bases. The germline gives CDR1 MNHEY, CDR2 SMNVEV (reference sequence). The V segment lost 5 bases and the J segment 3 bases; nucleotides outside the gene matches: 4. This CDR3 has 15 amino acids. The CDR3 DNA follows: TGTGCCAGCAGTCCGGGACAGGGGGCTGACTATGGCTACACCTTC. Translation: CASSPGQGADYGYTF.

Here the CDR3 DNA reads TGTGCCAGCAGCCTAGGGCCTAGCGGGAGATCATGGAAAAACATTCAGTACTTC. Translating gives CASSLGPSGRSWKNIQYF. The gene calls are TRBV11-2 and TRBJ2-4; 10 nucleotides agree with TRBD2. The germline CDR1 and CDR2 sequences are SGHAT and FQNNGV. V was pared by 5 bases and J by 4 bases, with 14 bases of the junction left unmatched. The CDR3 covers 18 residues.

This chain links TRBV14 with TRBJ2-5; D ambiguous. The V end was cut by 3 bases, the J end by 1 base, with 12 bases between. This CDR3 has 15 amino acids. CDR1 and CDR2 from the germline V gene are SGHDN and FVKESK. The CDR3 bases are TGTGCCAGCAGCCATACCTTGCGAGGCCAAGAGACCCAGTACTTC. Its translation is CASSHTLRGQETQYF.

V usage is TRBV28 and J usage is TRBJ1-1; TRBD1 is a possible D gene (5 bases). V was clipped by 6 bases and J by 5 bases, with 19 bases between them. The CDR3 sequence is 15 residues long. Germline CDR1 is MDHEN and CDR2 is SYDVKM. CDR3 nucleotide sequence: TGTGCCAGCAGCCCGTTAGGCAGGGCGTTAACTGAAGCTTTCTTT. Translated: CASSPLGRALTEAFF. The full variable domain, its missing parts supplied by reference TRBV28 and TRBJ1-1, is DVKVTQSSRYLVKRTGEKVFLECVQDMDHENMFWYRQDPGLGLRLIYFSYDVKMKEKGDIPEGYSVSREKKERFSLILESASTNQTSMYLCASSPLGRALTEAFFGQGTRLTVV.

The V and J genes are TRBV15 and TRBJ2-1; D uncertain. Germline CDR1 and CDR2: LNHNV and YYDKDF (reference sequence). Trimming left V 0 bases short and J 9 bases short, with 12 bases between. The CDR3 is 14 residues long. The DNA for the CDR3 is TGTGCCACCAGCAGAGATATCGGGCGTTTTGAGCAGTTCTTC. It is translated as CATSRDIGRFEQFF.

The gene calls are TRBV4-3 and TRBJ2-3, with 8 bases that match TRBD2. Germline V CDR1 and CDR2: LGHNA, YSLEER. This CDR3 region has 17 residues. Trimming cost V 0 bases and J 1 base; bases outside gene matches: 6. The CDR3 loop is CASSQDFTGGGTDTQYF. In DNA, the CDR3 is TGCGCCAGCAGCCAAGATTTTACGGGAGGGGGCACAGATACGCAGTATTTT.

This clone was picked up one time. The CDR3 is CASSFGTGGIPEQYF. The DNA of the CDR3 is TGTGCCAGCAGCTTCGGGACAGGGGGCATCCCCGAGCAGTACTTC. The chain couples TRBV5-5 to TRBJ2-7; 12 bases align to TRBD1. With V trimmed by 2 bases and J by 6 bases, 6 bases remained unmatched. This CDR3 has 15 residues. Germline CDR1 is SGHKS and CDR2 is YYEKEE (reference sequence).